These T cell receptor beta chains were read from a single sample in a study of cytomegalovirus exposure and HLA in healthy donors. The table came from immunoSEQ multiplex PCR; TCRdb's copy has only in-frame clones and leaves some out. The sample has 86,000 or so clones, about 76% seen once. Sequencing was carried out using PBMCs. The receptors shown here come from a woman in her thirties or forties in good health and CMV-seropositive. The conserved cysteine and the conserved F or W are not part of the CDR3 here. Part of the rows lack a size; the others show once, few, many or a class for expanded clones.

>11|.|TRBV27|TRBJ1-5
ASSRQVGQPQH
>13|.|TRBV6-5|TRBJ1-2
ASSYLGGANYGYT
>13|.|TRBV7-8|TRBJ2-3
ASSRTSGGTDTQY
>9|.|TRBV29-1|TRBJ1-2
SVTGVYGYT
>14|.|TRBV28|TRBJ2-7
ASRSAGGTGGYEQY
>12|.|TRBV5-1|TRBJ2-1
ASSFGNSYNEQF
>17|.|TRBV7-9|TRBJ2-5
ASSLLQGTASNTQETQY
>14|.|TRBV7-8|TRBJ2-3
ASSLEASGGLDTQY
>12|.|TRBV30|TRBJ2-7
AWVRVGVNYEQY
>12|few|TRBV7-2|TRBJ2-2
ASSLGTSFGELF
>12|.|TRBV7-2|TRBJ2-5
ASNLPGDKETQY
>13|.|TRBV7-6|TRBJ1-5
ASSLNGVYNQPQH
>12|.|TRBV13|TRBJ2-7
ASSLVGSSYEQY
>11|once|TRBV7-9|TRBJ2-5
ASSSGSGETQY
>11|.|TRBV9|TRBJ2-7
ASSVAPQYEQY
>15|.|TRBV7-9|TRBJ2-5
ASSATVLAGGKQTQY
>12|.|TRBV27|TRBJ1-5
ASSFGGPNQPQH
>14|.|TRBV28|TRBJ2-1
ASSLGGPSSYNEQF
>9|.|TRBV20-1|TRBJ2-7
SAGRTYEQY
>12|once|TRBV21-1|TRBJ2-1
ASIPGQGEGEQF
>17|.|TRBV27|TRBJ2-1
ASSLSFLGRTGSYNEQF
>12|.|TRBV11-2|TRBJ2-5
ASSLRVGGETQY